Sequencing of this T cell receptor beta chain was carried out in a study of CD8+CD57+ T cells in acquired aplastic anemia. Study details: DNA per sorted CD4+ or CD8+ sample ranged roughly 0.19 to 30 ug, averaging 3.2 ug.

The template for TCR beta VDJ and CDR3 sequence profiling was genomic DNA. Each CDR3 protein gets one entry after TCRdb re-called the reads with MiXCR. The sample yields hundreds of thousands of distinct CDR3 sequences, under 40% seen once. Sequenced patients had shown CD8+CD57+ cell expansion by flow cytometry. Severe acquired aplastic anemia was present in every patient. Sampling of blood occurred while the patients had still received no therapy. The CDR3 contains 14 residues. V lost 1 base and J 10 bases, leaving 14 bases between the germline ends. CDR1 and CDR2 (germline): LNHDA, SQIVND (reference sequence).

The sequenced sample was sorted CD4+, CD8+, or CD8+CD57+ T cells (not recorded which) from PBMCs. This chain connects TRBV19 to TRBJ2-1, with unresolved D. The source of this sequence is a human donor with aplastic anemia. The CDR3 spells CASSIVQHTGEQFF. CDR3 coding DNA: TGTGCCAGTAGTATAGTCCAGCACACCGGGGAGCAGTTCTTC.